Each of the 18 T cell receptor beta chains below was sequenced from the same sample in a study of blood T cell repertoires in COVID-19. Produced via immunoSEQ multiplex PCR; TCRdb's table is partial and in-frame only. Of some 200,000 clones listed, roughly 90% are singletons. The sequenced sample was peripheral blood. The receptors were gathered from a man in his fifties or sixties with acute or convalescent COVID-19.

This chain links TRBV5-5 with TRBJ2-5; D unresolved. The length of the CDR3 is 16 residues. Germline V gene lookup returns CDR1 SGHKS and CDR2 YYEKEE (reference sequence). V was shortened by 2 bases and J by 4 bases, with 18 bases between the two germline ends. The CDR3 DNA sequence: TGTGCCAGCAGCTTTGACTTTTCGCATGTGGGAGAGACCCAGTACTTC. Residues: CASSFDFSHVGETQYF.

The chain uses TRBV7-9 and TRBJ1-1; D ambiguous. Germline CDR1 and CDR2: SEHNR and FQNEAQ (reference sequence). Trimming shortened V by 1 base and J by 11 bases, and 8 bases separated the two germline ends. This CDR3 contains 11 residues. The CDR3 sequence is CASSLGSGAFF. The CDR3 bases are TGTGCCAGCAGCTTAGGGTCCGGGGCTTTCTTT.

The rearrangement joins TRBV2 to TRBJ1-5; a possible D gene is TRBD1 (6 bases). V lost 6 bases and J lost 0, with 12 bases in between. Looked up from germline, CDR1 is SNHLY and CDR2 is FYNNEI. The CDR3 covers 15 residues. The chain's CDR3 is CASRGIRGSNQPQHF. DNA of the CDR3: TGTGCCAGCAGAGGTATCAGGGGTAGCAATCAGCCCCAGCATTTT.

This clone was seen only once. In DNA, the CDR3 is TGTGCCAGCAGTTTAAGGGGCAGGGCTGGAAACACCATATATTTT. Protein product: CASSLRGRAGNTIYF. This chain joins TRBV28 and TRBJ1-3; weak D call: TRBD1 (5 bases). This CDR3 has 15 residues. CDR1 is MDHEN, CDR2 SYDVKM, per germline. V was cut by 2 bases and J by 2 bases, with 10 bases left in between.

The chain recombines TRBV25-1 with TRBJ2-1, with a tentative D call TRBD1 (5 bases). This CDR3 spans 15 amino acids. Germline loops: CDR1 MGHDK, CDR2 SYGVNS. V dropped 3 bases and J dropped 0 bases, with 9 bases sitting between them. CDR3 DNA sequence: TGTGCCAGCAGTGACCTGACAGCCTCCTACAATGAGCAGTTCTTC. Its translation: CASSDLTASYNEQFF.

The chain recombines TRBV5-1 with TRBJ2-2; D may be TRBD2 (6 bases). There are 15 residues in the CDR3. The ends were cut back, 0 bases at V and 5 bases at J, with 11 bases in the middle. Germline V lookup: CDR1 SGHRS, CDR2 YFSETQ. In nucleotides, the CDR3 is TGCGCCAGCAGCTTGGCCCCTAGCGTAACCGGGGAGCTGTTTTTT. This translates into CASSLAPSVTGELFF.

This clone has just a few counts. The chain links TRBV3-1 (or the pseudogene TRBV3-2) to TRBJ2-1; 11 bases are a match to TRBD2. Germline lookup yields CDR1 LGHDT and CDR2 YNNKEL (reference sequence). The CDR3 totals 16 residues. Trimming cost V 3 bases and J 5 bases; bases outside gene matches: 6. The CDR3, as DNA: TGTGCCAGCAGCCATACCGGGACTAGCGGCCACAATGAGCAGTTCTTC. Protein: CASSHTGTSGHNEQFF.

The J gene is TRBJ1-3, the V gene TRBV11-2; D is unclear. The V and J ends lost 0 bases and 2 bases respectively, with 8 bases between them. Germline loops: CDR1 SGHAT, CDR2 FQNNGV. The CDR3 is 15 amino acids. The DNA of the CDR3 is TGTGCCAGCAGCTTAGAGGGTGGGCCTGGAAACACCATATATTTT. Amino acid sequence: CASSLEGGPGNTIYF.

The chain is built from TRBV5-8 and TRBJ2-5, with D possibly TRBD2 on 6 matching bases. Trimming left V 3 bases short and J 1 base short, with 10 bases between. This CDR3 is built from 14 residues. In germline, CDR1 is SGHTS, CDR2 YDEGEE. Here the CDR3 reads CASSSGLFQETQYF. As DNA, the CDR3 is TGTGCCAGCAGCTCTGGACTATTCCAAGAGACCCAGTACTTC.

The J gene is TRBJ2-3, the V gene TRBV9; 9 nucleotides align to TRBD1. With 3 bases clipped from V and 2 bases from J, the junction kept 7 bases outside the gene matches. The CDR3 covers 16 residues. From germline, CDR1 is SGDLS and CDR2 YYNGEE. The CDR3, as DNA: TGTGCCAGCAGCGCACTACAGGGGGCCTACACAGATACGCAGTATTTT. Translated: CASSALQGAYTDTQYF.

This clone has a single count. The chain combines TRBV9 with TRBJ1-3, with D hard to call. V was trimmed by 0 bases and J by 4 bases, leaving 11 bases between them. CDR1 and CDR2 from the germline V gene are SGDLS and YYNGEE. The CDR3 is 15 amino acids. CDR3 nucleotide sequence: TGTGCCAGCAGCGTAGCTGCCGGGTCGGGAAACACCATATATTTT. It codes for CASSVAAGSGNTIYF.

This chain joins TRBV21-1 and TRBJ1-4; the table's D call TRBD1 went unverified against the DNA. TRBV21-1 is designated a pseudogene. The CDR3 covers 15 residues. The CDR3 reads CASSMRDSPNEKLFF. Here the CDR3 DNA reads TGTGCCAGCAGCATGCGGGACAGCCCTAATGAAAAACTGTTTTTT.

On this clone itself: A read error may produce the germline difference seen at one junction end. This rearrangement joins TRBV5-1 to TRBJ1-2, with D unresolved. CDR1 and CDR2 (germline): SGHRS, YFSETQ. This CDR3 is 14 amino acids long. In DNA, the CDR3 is TGCGCCAGCACCTTGGATGTGGGAGATCCTGGCTACACCTTC. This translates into CASTLDVGDPGYTF.

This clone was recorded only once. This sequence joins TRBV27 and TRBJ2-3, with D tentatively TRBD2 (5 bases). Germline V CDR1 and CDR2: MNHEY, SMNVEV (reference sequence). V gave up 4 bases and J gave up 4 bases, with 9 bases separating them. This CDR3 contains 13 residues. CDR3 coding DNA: TGTGCCAGCAGTTACCTAGCAGCAGATACGCAGTATTTT. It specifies CASSYLAADTQYF.

CDR3 nucleotides: TGTGCCAGTGGGCCCCAGGGACAGGGGAACTATGGCTACACCTTC. This encodes CASGPQGQGNYGYTF. The chain joins TRBV19 to TRBJ1-2, with 10 bases that match TRBD1. Germline CDR1 is LNHDA and CDR2 is SQIVND (reference sequence). The CDR3 consists of 15 residues. J lost 2 bases, V lost 8 bases, and 8 bases had no gene match.

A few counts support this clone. The CDR3 region has the DNA TGTGCCAGTAGTTATAGCGGGGGGCACAATGAGCAGTTCTTC. Translated, it gives CASSYSGGHNEQFF. This sequence joins TRBV19 and TRBJ2-1; 10 bases fit TRBD2. CDR3 length: 14 residues. CDR1 is LNHDA, CDR2 SQIVND, per germline (reference sequence). V shed 5 bases and J 5 bases; nucleotides not matched to a gene: 3.

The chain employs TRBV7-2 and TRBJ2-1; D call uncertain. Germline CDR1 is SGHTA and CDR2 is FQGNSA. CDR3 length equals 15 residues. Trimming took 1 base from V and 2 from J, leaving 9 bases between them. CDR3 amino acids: CASSLELLPYNEQFF. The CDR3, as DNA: TGTGCCAGCAGCTTAGAACTATTACCCTACAATGAGCAGTTCTTC. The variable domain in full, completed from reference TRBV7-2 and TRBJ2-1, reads GAGVSQSPSNKVTEKGKDVELRCDPISGHTALYWYRQSLGQGLEFLIYFQGNSAPDKSGLPSDRFSAERTGGSVSTLTIQRTQQEDSAVYLCASSLELLPYNEQFFGPGTRLTVL.

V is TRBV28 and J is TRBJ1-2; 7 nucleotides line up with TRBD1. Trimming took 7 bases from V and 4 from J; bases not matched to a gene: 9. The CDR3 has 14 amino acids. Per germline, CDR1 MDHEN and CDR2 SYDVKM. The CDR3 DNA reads TGTGCCAGCAAGACTCACGGGACAGCCTATGGCTACACCTTC. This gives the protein CASKTHGTAYGYTF.